What follows are 11 T cell receptor beta chains derived from one specimen sequenced in a study of Graves' ophthalmopathy and Graves' hyperthyroidism. Amplifying from RNA transcripts, the study obtained TCR beta CDR3 regions. An initial RT-PCR round employing HTBI primers preceded a second-round multiplex PCR. MiXCR was run by TCRdb on the multiplex PCR reads, yielding one entry per CDR3 protein. The sample lists around 590,000 distinct CDR3 sequences, 39% occurring once. The sample comprised peripheral blood or thyroid tissue (not recorded which). The receptors stem from an adult man with Graves' hyperthyroidism.

The chain employs TRBV9 and TRBJ2-2; TRBD2 matches at 8 bases. Germline lookup yields CDR1 SGDLS and CDR2 YYNGEE. V gave up 0 bases and J gave up 6 bases; unmatched junction bases: 10. The CDR3 spans 17 residues. CDR3 coding DNA: TGTGCCAGCAGCGTAGGTTGGAGCGGGAGAGGGCCCGGGGAGCTGTTTTTT. Encoded protein: CASSVGWSGRGPGELFF.

This clonotype was detected ten times or more. The chain employs TRBV29-1 and TRBJ2-7, with D uncertain. V gave up 4 bases and J gave up 2 bases, with 12 bases separating them. This CDR3 is 13 amino acids long. Germline-derived CDR1 and CDR2 are SQVTM and ANQGSEA. The CDR3 loop is CSVAHVRAYEQYF. The CDR3 DNA reads TGCAGCGTTGCCCACGTCAGAGCCTACGAGCAGTACTTC.

The rearrangement links TRBV12-3 or TRBV12-4 to TRBJ2-2, with D possibly matching TRBD1 (5 bases). This CDR3 comprises 13 residues. CDR3 sequence: CASVRAGSGELFF. The DNA for the CDR3 is TGTGCTAGTGTCAGGGCAGGGTCCGGGGAGCTGTTTTTT.

This clonotype was counted at least ten times. The chain combines TRBV7-8 with TRBJ2-2; 7 bases line up with TRBD2. The CDR3 is made up of 16 amino acids. Germline V gene sequence: CDR1 SGHVS, CDR2 FQNEAQ. Unmatched junction bases numbered 5, after V lost 3 bases and J lost 1 base. Written as DNA, the CDR3 is TGTGCCAGCAGCTTTGGGTGGGGGGGGAACACCGGGGAGCTGTTTTTT. Protein product: CASSFGWGGNTGELFF.

This clonotype was counted only a few times. The chain employs TRBV5-1 and TRBJ2-7, with D tentatively TRBD1 or TRBD2 (5 bases each). This CDR3 spans 20 amino acids. The V gene lost 4 bases and the J gene lost 2 bases, with 31 bases spanning the gap. Germline CDR1 reads SGHRS; CDR2 reads YFSETQ. The DNA of the CDR3 is TGCGCCAGCAGCCTGGACCCAACCGGGACCTCTTACGTGGGGGCCTACGAGCAGTACTTC. It codes for CASSLDPTGTSYVGAYEQYF.

This clonotype was seen at least ten times. The chain links TRBV12-3 or TRBV12-4 to TRBJ2-7; D call uncertain. The CDR3 loop spans 16 amino acids. The germline V and J ends were trimmed by 0 bases and 6 bases, with 18 bases remaining between them. CDR3 in DNA: TGTGCCAGCAGTTTAGCTCGTTCGGGCCAACGCTCCGAGCAGTACTTC. Translated: CASSLARSGQRSEQYF.

The genes are TRBV29-1 and TRBJ2-7; 7 nucleotides line up with TRBD1. Trimming took 7 bases from V and 2 from J; bases not matched to a gene: 5. Germline V lookup: CDR1 SQVTM, CDR2 ANQGSEA. The length of the CDR3 is 12 residues. The CDR3 loop reads CSGLGGTYEQYF. The CDR3 DNA sequence: TGCAGCGGGTTAGGGGGCACCTACGAGCAGTACTTC.

There are a few counts of this clonotype. This rearrangement joins TRBV15 to TRBJ2-7, with TRBD2 as a possible D gene (5 bases). The CDR3 has 15 residues. CDR1 and CDR2 (germline): LNHNV, YYDKDF (reference sequence). V lost 1 base, J lost 2 bases, and 12 bases lay in between. The CDR3 here is CATSRGSGLPYEQYF. The CDR3 DNA sequence: TGTGCCACCAGCAGAGGATCCGGACTGCCCTACGAGCAGTACTTC.

This chain joins TRBV7-2 and TRBJ2-5; 8 positions match TRBD1. The CDR3 runs 14 residues. The V gene's germline CDR1 is SGHTA and CDR2 FQGNSA. J gave up 5 bases and V 8 bases, and 10 bases lay outside the gene matches. The CDR3, as DNA: TGTGCCAGCGCCCTGACAGGGGCAGGGGAGACCCAGTACTTC. This translates into CASALTGAGETQYF.

This clonotype occurred a few times. The rearrangement joins TRBV12-5 to TRBJ1-3; D is undetermined. The CDR3 consists of 14 residues. V dropped 3 bases and J dropped 4 bases, with 10 bases sitting between them. Germline V gene lookup returns CDR1 LGHNT and CDR2 FRNRAP. CDR3 bases: TGTGCTAGTGGTTTTCCCGCGGGAGGAAACACCATATATTTT. As protein: CASGFPAGGNTIYF.

The chain carries TRBV24-1 and TRBJ2-5; TRBD2 aligns across 10 bases. From germline, CDR1 is KGHDR and CDR2 SFDVKD. The CDR3 sequence is 16 residues long. The J segment lost 4 bases and the V segment lost 5 bases, leaving 9 bases of the junction unmatched. CDR3 nucleotide sequence: TGTGCCACCAGTGCCGACGGGGCTAGCGGGAGAGAGACCCAGTACTTC. Translation gives CATSADGASGRETQYF.